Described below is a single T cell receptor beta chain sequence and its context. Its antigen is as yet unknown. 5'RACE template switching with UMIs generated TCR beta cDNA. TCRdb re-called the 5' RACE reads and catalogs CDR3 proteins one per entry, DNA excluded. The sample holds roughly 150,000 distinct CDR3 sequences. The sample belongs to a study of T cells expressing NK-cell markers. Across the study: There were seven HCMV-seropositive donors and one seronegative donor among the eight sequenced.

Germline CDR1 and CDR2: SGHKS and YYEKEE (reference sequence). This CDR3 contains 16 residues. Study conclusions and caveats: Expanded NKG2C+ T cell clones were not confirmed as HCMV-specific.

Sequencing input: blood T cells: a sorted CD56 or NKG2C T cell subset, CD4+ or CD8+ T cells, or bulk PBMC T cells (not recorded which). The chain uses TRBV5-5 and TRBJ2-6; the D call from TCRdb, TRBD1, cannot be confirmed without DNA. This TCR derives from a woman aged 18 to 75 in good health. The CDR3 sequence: CASSWGGASGANVLTF.